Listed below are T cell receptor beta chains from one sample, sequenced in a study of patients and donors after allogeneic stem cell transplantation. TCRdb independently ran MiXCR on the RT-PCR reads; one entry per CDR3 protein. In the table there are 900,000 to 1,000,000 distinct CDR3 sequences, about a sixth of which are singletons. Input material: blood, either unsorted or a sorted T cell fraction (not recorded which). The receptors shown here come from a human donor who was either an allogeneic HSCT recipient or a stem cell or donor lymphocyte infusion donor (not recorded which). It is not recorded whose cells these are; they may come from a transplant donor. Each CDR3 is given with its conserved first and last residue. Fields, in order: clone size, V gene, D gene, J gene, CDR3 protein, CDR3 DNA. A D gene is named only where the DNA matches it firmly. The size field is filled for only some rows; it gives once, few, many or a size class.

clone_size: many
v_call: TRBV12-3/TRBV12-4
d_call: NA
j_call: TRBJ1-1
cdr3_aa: CASSLGGRTNTEAFF
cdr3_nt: TGTGCCAGCAGTTTAGGGGGACGTACGAACACTGAAGCTTTCTTT

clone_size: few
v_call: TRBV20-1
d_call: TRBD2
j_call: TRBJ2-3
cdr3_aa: CSATSGATDTQYF
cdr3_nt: TGCAGTGCTACGAGCGGGGCCACAGATACGCAGTATTTT

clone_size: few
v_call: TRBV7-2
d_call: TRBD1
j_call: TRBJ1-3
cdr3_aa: CASSLDRGFSGNTIYF
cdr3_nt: TGTGCCAGCAGCTTAGACAGGGGATTTTCTGGAAACACCATATATTTT

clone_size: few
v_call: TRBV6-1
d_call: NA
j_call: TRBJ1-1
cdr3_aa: CASSNQDSRTEAFF
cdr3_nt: TGTGCCAGCAGCAACCAGGACAGCCGCACTGAAGCTTTCTTT

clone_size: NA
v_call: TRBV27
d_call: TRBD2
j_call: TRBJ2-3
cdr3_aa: CASSLSRLLVRAGVADTQYF
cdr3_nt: TGTGCCAGCAGTTTATCGCGCCTATTGGTTAGAGCGGGAGTGGCAGATACGCAGTATTTT

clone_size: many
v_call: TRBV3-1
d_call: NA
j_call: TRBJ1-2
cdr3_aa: CASSRKGWNYGYTF
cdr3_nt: TGTGCCAGCAGCCGAAAGGGTTGGAACTATGGCTACACCTTC

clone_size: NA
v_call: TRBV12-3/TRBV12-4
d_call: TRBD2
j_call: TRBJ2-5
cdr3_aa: CASSAGTSGSSGETQYF
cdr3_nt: TGTGCCAGCAGTGCCGGGACTAGCGGGAGTAGCGGGGAGACCCAGTACTTC

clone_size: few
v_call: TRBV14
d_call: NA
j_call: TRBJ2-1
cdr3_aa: CASSQDRRANSYNEQFF
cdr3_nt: TGTGCCAGCAGCCAAGATAGGCGGGCGAACTCCTACAATGAGCAGTTCTTC

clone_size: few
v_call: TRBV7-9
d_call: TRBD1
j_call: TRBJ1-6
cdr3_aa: CASSLVRGQNSPLHF
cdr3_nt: TGTGCCAGCAGCTTAGTTCGGGGACAGAATTCACCCCTCCACTTT

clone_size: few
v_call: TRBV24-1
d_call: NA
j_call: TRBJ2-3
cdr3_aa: CATSPTDTQYF
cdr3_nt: TGTGCCACCAGTCCCACAGATACGCAGTATTTT

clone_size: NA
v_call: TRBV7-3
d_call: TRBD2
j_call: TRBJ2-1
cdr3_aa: CASSSHPGLGRNEQFF
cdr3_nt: TGTGCCAGCAGCTCTCACCCGGGACTAGGACGGAATGAGCAGTTCTTC

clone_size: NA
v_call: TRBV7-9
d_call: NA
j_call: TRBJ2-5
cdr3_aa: CASIKWGGRDQETQYF
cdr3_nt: TGTGCCAGCATCAAGTGGGGCGGGCGGGACCAAGAGACCCAGTACTTC

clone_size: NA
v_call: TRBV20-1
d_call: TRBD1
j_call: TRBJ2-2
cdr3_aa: CSAGDRSNTGELFF
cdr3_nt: TGCAGTGCGGGGGACAGGAGTAATACCGGGGAGCTGTTTTTT

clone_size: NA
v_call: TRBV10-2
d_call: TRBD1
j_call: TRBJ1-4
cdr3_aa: CASSETGGVNEKLFF
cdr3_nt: TGCGCCAGCAGTGAGACAGGGGGCGTCAATGAAAAACTGTTTTTT

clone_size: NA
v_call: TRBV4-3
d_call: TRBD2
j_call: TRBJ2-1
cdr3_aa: CARSQDPAGGYNEQFF
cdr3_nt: TGCGCCAGAAGCCAAGATCCAGCGGGGGGTTACAATGAGCAGTTCTTC

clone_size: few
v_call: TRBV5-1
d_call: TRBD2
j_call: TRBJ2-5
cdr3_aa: CASSLGLAGTMETQYF
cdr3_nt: TGCGCCAGCAGCCTAGGACTAGCGGGAACTATGGAGACCCAGTACTTC

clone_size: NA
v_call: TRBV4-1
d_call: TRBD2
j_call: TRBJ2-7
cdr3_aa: CASSGLAGEYYEQYF
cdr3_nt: TGCGCCAGCAGTGGCCTAGCGGGAGAGTACTACGAGCAGTACTTC

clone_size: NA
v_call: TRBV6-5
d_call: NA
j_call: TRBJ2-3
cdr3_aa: CASSQGLNTQYF
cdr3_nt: TGTGCCAGCAGTCAGGGCCTCAATACGCAGTATTTT

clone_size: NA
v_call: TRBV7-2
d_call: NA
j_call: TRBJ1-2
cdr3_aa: CASSRPLGQNYGYTF
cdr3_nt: TGTGCCAGCAGCCGCCCCCTGGGGCAGAACTATGGCTACACCTTC

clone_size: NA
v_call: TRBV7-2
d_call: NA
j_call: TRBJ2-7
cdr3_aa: CASSPDSFGEQYF
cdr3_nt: TGTGCCAGCAGCCCTGACAGTTTCGGCGAGCAGTACTTC

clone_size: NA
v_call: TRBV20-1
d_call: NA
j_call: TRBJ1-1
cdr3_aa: CSARDTNTEAFF
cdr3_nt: TGCAGTGCTAGAGATACGAACACTGAAGCTTTCTTT

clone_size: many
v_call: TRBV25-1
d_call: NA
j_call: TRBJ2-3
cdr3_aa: CASGGRTDTQYF
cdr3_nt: TGTGCCAGCGGGGGTCGCACAGATACGCAGTATTTT